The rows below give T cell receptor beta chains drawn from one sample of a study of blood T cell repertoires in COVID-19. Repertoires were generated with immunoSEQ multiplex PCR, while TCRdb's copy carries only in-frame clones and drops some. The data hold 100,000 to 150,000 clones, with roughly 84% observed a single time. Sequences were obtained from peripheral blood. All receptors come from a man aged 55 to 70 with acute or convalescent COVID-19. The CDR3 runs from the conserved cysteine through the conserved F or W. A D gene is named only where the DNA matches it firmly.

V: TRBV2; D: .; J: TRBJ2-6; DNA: TGTGCCAGCACTGGGCCCTCTGGGGCCAACGTCCTGACTTTC; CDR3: CASTGPSGANVLTF
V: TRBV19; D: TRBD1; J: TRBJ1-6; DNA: TGTGCCAGTTCCGGACAGGGCTCTTCACCCCTCCACTTT; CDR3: CASSGQGSSPLHF
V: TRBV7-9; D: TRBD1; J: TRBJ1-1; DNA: TGTGCCAGCAGCTTAGACACAGGGGGCGTCACTGAAGCTTTCTTT; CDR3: CASSLDTGGVTEAFF
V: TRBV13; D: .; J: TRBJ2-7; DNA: TGTGCCAGCAGCCTCAGCGGGACACTTTACGAGCAGTACTTC; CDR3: CASSLSGTLYEQYF
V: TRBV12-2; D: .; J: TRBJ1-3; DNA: TGTGCAAGTCGCCGACCTGACATTAGAGGACAGGGTCAAAGACTTTCCGGAAACACCATATATTTT; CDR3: CASRRPDIRGQGQRLSGNTIYF
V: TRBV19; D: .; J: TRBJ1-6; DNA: TGTGCCAGTAGTATCCACAGGAGCTCCTATAATTCACCCCTCCACTTT; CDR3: CASSIHRSSYNSPLHF
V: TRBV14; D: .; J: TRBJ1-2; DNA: TGTGCCAGCAGCCGACAAGGTTCACGGAACTATGGCTACACCTTC; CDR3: CASSRQGSRNYGYTF
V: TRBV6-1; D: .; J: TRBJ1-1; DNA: TGTGCCAGCAGTGAAGCGGGCCCCGGCACTGAAGCTTTCTTT; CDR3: CASSEAGPGTEAFF
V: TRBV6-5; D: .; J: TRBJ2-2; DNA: TGTGCCAGCACCCGGAGTCCTAACACCGGGGAGCTGTTTTTT; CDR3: CASTRSPNTGELFF
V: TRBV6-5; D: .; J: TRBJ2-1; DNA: TGTGCCAGCAGTTACTCGTCCTACTCCTCCTACAATGAGCAGTTCTTC; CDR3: CASSYSSYSSYNEQFF
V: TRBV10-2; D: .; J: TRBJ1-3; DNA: TGCGCCAGCAGTGATTCTACAGGAGTTGGAAACACCATATATTTT; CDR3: CASSDSTGVGNTIYF
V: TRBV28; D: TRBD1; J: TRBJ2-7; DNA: TGTGCCAGCAGCCCACCTTCTACCGGGACAGGGAATGCCTACGAGCAGTACTTC; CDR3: CASSPPSTGTGNAYEQYF
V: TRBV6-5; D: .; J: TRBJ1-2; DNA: TGTGCCAGTAACAGGGACTATGGCTACACCTTC; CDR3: CASNRDYGYTF
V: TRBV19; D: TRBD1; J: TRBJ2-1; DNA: TGTGCCACCCGGGGACAGCCCAATTACAATGAGCAGTTCTTC; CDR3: CATRGQPNYNEQFF
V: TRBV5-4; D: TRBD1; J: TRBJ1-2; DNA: TGTGCCAGCAGCTTAACAGGGGGCGCATATGGCTACACCTTC; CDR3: CASSLTGGAYGYTF
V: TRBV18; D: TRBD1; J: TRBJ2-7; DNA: TGTGCCAGCTCACCTGGACAGGAGTGGGACGAGCAGTACTTC; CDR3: CASSPGQEWDEQYF
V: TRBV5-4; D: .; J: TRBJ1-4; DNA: TGTGCCAGCAGTATCAGGGGAGTGGATGAAAAACTGTTTTTT; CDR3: CASSIRGVDEKLFF
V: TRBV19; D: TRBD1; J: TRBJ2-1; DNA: TGTGCCAGTAGTATAGGGGACAGGCTTTCCTACAATGAGCAGTTCTTC; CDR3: CASSIGDRLSYNEQFF
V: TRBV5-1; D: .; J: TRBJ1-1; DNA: TGCGCCAGCAGTCCGGCGGGGGCGGAGAACACTGAAGCTTTCTTT; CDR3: CASSPAGAENTEAFF
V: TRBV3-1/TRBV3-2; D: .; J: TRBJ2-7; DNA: TGTGCCAGCAGCCTCTCGGCGGGCTCCTACGAGCAGTACTTC; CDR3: CASSLSAGSYEQYF
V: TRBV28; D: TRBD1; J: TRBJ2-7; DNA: TGTGCCAGCAGTCTCGGACAGGCGGCCTACGAGCAGTACTTC; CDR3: CASSLGQAAYEQYF